A single sample gave rise to the 17 T cell receptor beta chains below, sequenced in a study of identical twins. From the 5' RACE reads, TCRdb called clonotypes with MiXCR, one entry per CDR3 protein. The sample lists around 960,000 distinct CDR3 sequences; about 12% were seen once. This sample was shared with a second study, whose subject was yellow fever vaccine responses in identical twins.

What was sequenced was PBMCs. The receptors originated from a woman aged 18-30 years in good health.

The sample holds a few counts of this clonotype. The chain links TRBV10-3 to TRBJ2-5; D is perhaps TRBD1 (6 bases). The V end lost 10 bases, the J end lost 7 bases, and 16 bases lay between the germline ends. The CDR3 is 12 residues long. Germline V CDR1 and CDR2: ENHRY, SYGVKD. This CDR3 is CATSTGFGTQYF. The CDR3 region has the DNA TGTGCCACCTCAACAGGGTTCGGGACCCAGTACTTC.

This clonotype was detected many times. V and J are TRBV10-3 and TRBJ2-1, with no clear D. The CDR3 loop spans 12 amino acids. The germline V gene encodes CDR1 ENHRY and CDR2 SYGVKD. V shed 0 bases and J shed 5 bases, with 2 bases lying between them. CDR3 amino acids: CAISESDNEQFF. CDR3 nucleotides: TGTGCCATCAGTGAGTCGGACAATGAGCAGTTCTTC.

V and J are TRBV6-5 and TRBJ2-7; the match to TRBD2 covers 11 bases. Unmatched junction bases numbered 3, after V lost 0 bases and J lost 5 bases. Germline CDR1 and CDR2: MNHEY and SVGAGI. This CDR3 region has 15 residues. CDR3 in amino acids: CASSYSGTSGDEQYF. The DNA for the CDR3 is TGTGCCAGCAGTTACTCGGGGACTAGCGGCGACGAGCAGTACTTC.

This rearrangement joins TRBV4-1 to TRBJ1-1; D perhaps matches TRBD1 (5 bases). Trimming pared 1 base from V and 1 base from J, leaving 10 bases between. CDR1 and CDR2 (germline): MGHRA, YSYEKL. There are 15 residues in the CDR3. CDR3 nucleotide sequence: TGCGCCAGCAGCCAAGTAGAGGGGACGAACACTGAAGCTTTCTTT. Its translation is CASSQVEGTNTEAFF.

The chain combines TRBV10-3 with TRBJ2-3, with a possible D match to TRBD2 (6 bases). Germline assignment: CDR1 ENHRY and CDR2 SYGVKD. Trimming took 6 bases from V and 4 from J, leaving 14 bases between them. The CDR3 contains 14 residues. The CDR3 is CAIRPAPGADTQYF. Here the CDR3 DNA reads TGTGCCATCAGACCGGCCCCGGGGGCAGATACGCAGTATTTT.

This clonotype has only a few counts. The chain joins TRBV2 to TRBJ2-1; D might be TRBD1 (5 bases). Germline CDR1 and CDR2: SNHLY and FYNNEI. V gave up 4 bases and J gave up 14 bases, with 12 bases separating them. CDR3 size: 11 residues. The CDR3 here is CASSGGAGKFF. CDR3 in DNA: TGTGCCAGCAGTGGCGGTGCAGGGAAGTTCTTC.

This rearrangement joins TRBV7-2 to TRBJ1-6, with TRBD1 matching 11 bases. CDR1 and CDR2 (germline): SGHTA, FQGNSA. Germline trimming cut 5 bases from V and 6 bases from J; bases unmatched to any gene: 9. The CDR3 consists of 17 residues. CDR3 region: CASSPDGTGGVNSPLHF. DNA for the CDR3: TGTGCCAGCAGCCCCGACGGGACAGGGGGTGTTAATTCACCCCTCCACTTT.

V and J are TRBV7-9 and TRBJ1-2; D is uncertain. The CDR3 covers 11 residues. Germline CDR1 reads SEHNR; CDR2 reads FQNEAQ (reference sequence). V was clipped by 3 bases and J by 4 bases, with 3 bases between them. The CDR3 DNA follows: TGTGCCAGCAGCTTCCCCTATGGCTACACCTTC. Translated: CASSFPYGYTF.

V and J are TRBV9 and TRBJ2-3, with D possibly being TRBD1 (6 bases). Trimming left V 4 bases short and J 0 bases short, with 18 bases between. Germline CDR1 and CDR2: SGDLS and YYNGEE. The CDR3 covers 17 residues. CDR3 protein: CASSSYLGHSSTDTQYF. The CDR3 DNA reads TGTGCCAGCAGCTCGTACCTGGGACACTCTAGCACAGATACGCAGTATTTT.

The chain employs TRBV6-2 or TRBV6-3 and TRBJ2-7; 8 bases map to TRBD1. The CDR3 is 18 amino acids. J gave up 4 bases and V 6 bases, and 20 bases lay outside the gene matches. Germline V CDR1 and CDR2: MNHEY, SVGEGT. The CDR3 reads CASRPNPGQASSGYEQYV. The CDR3 bases are TGTGCCAGCAGACCTAATCCGGGACAGGCCTCGTCGGGGTACGAGCAGTACGTC.

This clonotype was seen repeatedly, ten times or more. The genes are TRBV3-1 and TRBJ1-5, with a tentative D call TRBD1 (6 bases). The CDR3 sequence is 15 residues long. From germline, CDR1 is LGHDT and CDR2 YNNKEL (reference sequence). V lost 3 bases, J lost 3 bases, and 12 bases lay in between. The CDR3 sequence: CASSQDGTTNQPQHF. The CDR3 region has the DNA TGTGCCAGCAGCCAGGACGGGACAACCAATCAGCCCCAGCATTTT.

This clonotype appeared a few times. This chain connects TRBV6-4 to TRBJ1-1; possible D gene TRBD1, 5 bases. CDR3 size: 15 residues. Germline lookup yields CDR1 MRHNA and CDR2 SNTAGT. The germline V and J ends were trimmed by 7 bases and 0 bases, with 15 bases remaining between them. The CDR3 DNA reads TGTGCCAGCATCCCCCAGCGGGGCATGAACACTGAAGCTTTCTTT. This sequence encodes CASIPQRGMNTEAFF.

The V gene is TRBV4-1, the J gene TRBJ1-3, with 7 bases matching TRBD1. The V and J ends lost 4 bases and 0 bases, in that order; junction bases with no gene match: 6. Germline CDR1 is MGHRA and CDR2 is YSYEKL. The CDR3 loop spans 16 amino acids. CDR3: CASSRGQDGSGNTIYF. The CDR3 coding sequence is TGCGCCAGCAGCCGAGGACAGGACGGCTCTGGAAACACCATATATTTT.

This chain links TRBV20-1 with TRBJ2-2; D remains ambiguous. CDR3 length: 15 residues. V lost 0 bases and J lost 2, with 10 bases in between. The V gene's germline CDR1 is DFQATT and CDR2 SNEGSKA (reference sequence). The CDR3 DNA reads TGCAGTGCTAGAGAAGCACCGACCAACACCGGGGAGCTGTTTTTT. This encodes CSAREAPTNTGELFF.

V and J are TRBV10-3 and TRBJ2-7; 7 positions agree with TRBD2. The length of the CDR3 is 15 residues. The junction had 7 bases not matched to a gene; V was cut back by 2 bases and J by 3 bases. The germline CDR1 and CDR2 sequences are ENHRY and SYGVKD. The CDR3 sequence is CAISERASGSYEQYF. The CDR3, as DNA: TGTGCCATCAGTGAGAGGGCTAGCGGAAGCTACGAGCAGTACTTC.

This clonotype has ten or more counts. The chain uses TRBV6-2 or TRBV6-3 and TRBJ1-1; D gene unclear. The germline CDR1 and CDR2 sequences are MNHEY and SVGEGT. The CDR3 is 12 amino acids. V lost 5 bases to trimming and J lost 5 bases, with 9 bases between them. Written as DNA, the CDR3 is TGTGCCAGCAGTCTAAAGGTTACTGAAGCTTTCTTT. Translated: CASSLKVTEAFF.

The rearrangement links TRBV6-5 to TRBJ2-3; 9 bases are a match to TRBD2. Germline V lookup: CDR1 MNHEY, CDR2 SVGAGI. J gave up 0 bases and V 0 bases, and 7 bases lay outside the gene matches. The CDR3 has 18 residues. In DNA form, the CDR3 reads TGTGCCAGCAGTTACTCTCTAGCGGGGACCACTAGCACAGATACGCAGTATTTT. It translates to CASSYSLAGTTSTDTQYF.